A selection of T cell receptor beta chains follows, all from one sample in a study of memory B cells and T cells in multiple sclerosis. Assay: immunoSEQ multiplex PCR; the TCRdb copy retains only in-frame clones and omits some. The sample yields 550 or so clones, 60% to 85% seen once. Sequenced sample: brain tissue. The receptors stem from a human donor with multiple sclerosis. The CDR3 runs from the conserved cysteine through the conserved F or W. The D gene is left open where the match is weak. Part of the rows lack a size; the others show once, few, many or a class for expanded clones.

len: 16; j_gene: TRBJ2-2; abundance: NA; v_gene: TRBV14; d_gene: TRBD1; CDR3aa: CASSHNRGRGTGELFF; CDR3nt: TGTGCCAGCAGCCATAACAGGGGGCGCGGAACCGGGGAGCTGTTTTTT
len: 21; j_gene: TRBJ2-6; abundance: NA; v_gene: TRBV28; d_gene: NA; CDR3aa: CASSSLSGEVSVFSGANVLTF; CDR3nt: TGTGCCAGCAGCTCTCTTTCAGGGGAAGTCTCCGTATTCTCTGGGGCCAACGTCCTGACTTTC
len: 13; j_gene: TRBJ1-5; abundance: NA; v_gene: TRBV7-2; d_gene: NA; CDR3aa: CASSFERDQPQHF; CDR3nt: TGTGCCAGCAGCTTTGAGCGGGATCAGCCCCAGCATTTT
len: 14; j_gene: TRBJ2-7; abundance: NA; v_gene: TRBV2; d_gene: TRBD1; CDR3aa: CASRLGQVSYEQYF; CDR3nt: TGTGCCAGCAGGCTGGGACAGGTCTCCTACGAGCAGTACTTC
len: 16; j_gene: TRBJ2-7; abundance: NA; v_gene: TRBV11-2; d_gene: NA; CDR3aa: CASSLNLSPKTYEQYF; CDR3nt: TGTGCCAGCAGCTTAAATTTATCTCCGAAAACGTACGAGCAGTACTTC
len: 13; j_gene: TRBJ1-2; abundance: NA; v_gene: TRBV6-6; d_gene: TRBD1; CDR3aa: CASSDRGGYGYTF; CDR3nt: TGTGCCAGCAGCGACAGGGGGGGATATGGCTACACCTTC
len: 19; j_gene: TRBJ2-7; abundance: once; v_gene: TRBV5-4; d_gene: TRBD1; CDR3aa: CASSLGGQVGTGGQYEQYF; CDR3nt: TGTGCCAGCAGCTTGGGGGGGCAGGTGGGGACAGGGGGCCAATACGAGCAGTACTTC
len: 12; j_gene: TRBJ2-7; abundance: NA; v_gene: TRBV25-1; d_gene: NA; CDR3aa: CASSRSSYEQYF; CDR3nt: TGTGCCAGCAGTCGCAGCTCCTACGAGCAGTACTTC
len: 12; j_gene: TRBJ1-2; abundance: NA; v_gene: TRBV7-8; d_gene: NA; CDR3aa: CASSSPNYGYTF; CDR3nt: TGTGCCAGCAGCTCTCCCAACTATGGCTACACCTTC
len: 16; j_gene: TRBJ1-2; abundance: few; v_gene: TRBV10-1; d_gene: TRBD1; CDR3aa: CASRGPGQGKGYGYTF; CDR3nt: TGCGCCAGCAGGGGACCGGGACAGGGGAAGGGCTATGGCTACACCTTC
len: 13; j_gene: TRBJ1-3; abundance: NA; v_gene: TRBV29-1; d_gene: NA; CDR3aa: CSVEDRRGNTIYF; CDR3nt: TGCAGCGTTGAAGATCGCAGGGGAAACACCATATATTTT